Below are 13 T cell receptor beta chains sequenced from a single sample in a study of T cells after posttransplantation cyclophosphamide. Here immunoSEQ multiplex PCR was the method, and the copy in TCRdb shows in-frame clones only, minus some. Observed are 38,000 or so clones, no singletons, with the top ten taking about 2.5%. Sequencing was performed on PBMCs. The receptors stem from a man aged 50 to 60 in good health, CMV-negative, and a related stem cell transplant donor.

The chain uses TRBV25-1 and TRBJ2-1; the match to TRBD1 covers 8 bases. CDR1 and CDR2 (germline): MGHDK, SYGVNS. This CDR3 spans 16 amino acids. Losses at the gene ends were 2 bases for V and 6 bases for J; bases not matched to a gene: 9. In DNA, the CDR3 is TGTGCCAGCAGTGAAGAGGACAGGGAAACCCTCAATGAGCAGTTCTTC. Residues: CASSEEDRETLNEQFF.

The chain combines TRBV5-6 with TRBJ1-2; 9 bases are a match to TRBD1. Trimming at V came to 5 bases and at J to 5 bases, leaving 7 bases not matched to a gene. CDR3 length: 14 amino acids. The germline V gene encodes CDR1 SGHDT and CDR2 YYEEEE. CDR3 in amino acids: CASSTGTGPYGYTF. In DNA, the CDR3 is TGTGCCAGCAGTACCGGGACAGGGCCGTATGGCTACACCTTC.

This clone was recorded at least ten times. The genes are TRBV10-3 and TRBJ1-4; 7 nucleotides line up with TRBD1. The CDR3 is made up of 16 amino acids. CDR1 is ENHRY, CDR2 SYGVKD, per germline. V lost 11 bases to trimming and J lost 0 bases; unmatched junction nucleotides: 12. The CDR3 sequence: CAPKRTGIATNEKLFF. As DNA, the CDR3 is TGTGCCCCGAAACGGACAGGAATTGCAACTAATGAAAAACTGTTTTTT.

This clone was detected many times. The chain joins TRBV11-1 to TRBJ2-7; 8 bases fit TRBD1. The CDR3 covers 15 residues. Germline V gives CDR1 SGHAT, CDR2 FQDESV (reference sequence). Germline trimming cut 1 base from V and 3 bases from J; bases unmatched to any gene: 5. The DNA of the CDR3 is TGTGCCAGCAGCTTAGGGACAGGGCATGTCTACGAGCAGTACTTC. Residues: CASSLGTGHVYEQYF.

This clone was seen repeatedly, ten times or more. The genes are TRBV27 and TRBJ1-6, with 7 positions matching TRBD1. This CDR3 has 14 residues. Germline CDR1 and CDR2: MNHEY and SMNVEV (reference sequence). The trim removed 7 bases at V and 10 bases at J, leaving 10 bases unmatched. This CDR3 is CASKLPGQLSPLHF. The CDR3 bases are TGTGCCAGCAAACTACCGGGACAGCTCTCACCCCTCCACTTT.

At least ten counts were recorded for this clone. The CDR3 reads CASSLSVPGTNYEQYF. The CDR3 DNA follows: TGTGCCAGCAGTTTATCGGTACCGGGGACAAACTACGAGCAGTACTTC. The chain joins TRBV27 to TRBJ2-7, with D possibly being TRBD1 (6 bases). Trimming removed 0 bases from V and 3 bases from J, with 15 bases in between. CDR3 length: 16 residues. CDR1 is MNHEY, CDR2 SMNVEV, per germline (reference sequence).

This clone was found many times. Written as DNA, the CDR3 is TGTGCCAGCAGCCTTGGACACGGGAATGAAAAACTGTTTTTT. It is translated as CASSLGHGNEKLFF. V gene TRBV5-5 combines with J gene TRBJ1-4, with D tentatively TRBD1 (5 bases). The CDR3 is made up of 14 amino acids. Trimming removed 4 bases at V and 5 bases at J, with 12 bases between. The germline V gene encodes CDR1 SGHKS and CDR2 YYEKEE (reference sequence).

This clone occurred many times. The chain joins TRBV19 to TRBJ2-7; 11 nucleotides line up with TRBD1. With V trimmed by 4 bases and J by 6 bases, 5 bases remained unmatched. CDR1 and CDR2 from the germline V gene are LNHDA and SQIVND (reference sequence). This CDR3 contains 14 residues. DNA for the CDR3: TGTGCCAGTAGTACTGGACAGGGGGCGGGCGAGCAGTACTTC. Encoded protein: CASSTGQGAGEQYF.

This clone was picked up a small number of times. The V gene is TRBV7-1, the J gene TRBJ2-4, with D perhaps matching TRBD1 (6 bases). TRBV7-1 is identified as an open reading frame with a role that is uncertain. The CDR3 extends over 24 amino acids. V was trimmed by 2 bases and J by 1 base, leaving 36 bases between them. CDR3 nucleotides: TGTGCCAGCAGCTCAATCAAAAGTCCCCGGCAGGGGTATTGGATTATTGAGGCCAAAAACATTCAGTACTTC. Its protein product is CASSSIKSPRQGYWIIEAKNIQYF.

This clone was seen repeatedly, ten times or more. The J gene is TRBJ1-2, the V gene TRBV19; D is perhaps TRBD1 (5 bases). V lost 4 bases to trimming and J lost 4 bases, with 13 bases between them. Looked up from germline, CDR1 is LNHDA and CDR2 is SQIVND (reference sequence). This CDR3 is built from 14 residues. The CDR3 DNA sequence: TGTGCCAGTAGTAGGGGCAGTGCAATCTATGGCTACACCTTC. This codes for CASSRGSAIYGYTF.

This clone was detected ten times or more. The chain combines TRBV5-4 with TRBJ2-3, with 7 nucleotides matching TRBD2. CDR1 is SGHNT and CDR2 is YYREEE in the germline V gene (reference sequence). CDR3 length equals 14 residues. Losses at the gene ends were 7 bases for V and 0 bases for J; bases not matched to a gene: 5. CDR3 bases: TGTGCCAGCCGCGGCGGGGGTAGCACAGATACGCAGTATTTT. This translates into CASRGGGSTDTQYF.

There are many counts of this clone. The V call is TRBV19, the J call TRBJ2-5; tentatively, D is TRBD1 (6 bases). Trimming took 2 bases from V and 3 from J, leaving 19 bases between them. The CDR3 consists of 17 residues. Germline V gene lookup returns CDR1 LNHDA and CDR2 SQIVND (reference sequence). CDR3 loop: CASSIRQGRTEKETQYF. The CDR3 coding sequence is TGTGCCAGTAGTATACGTCAGGGGCGGACAGAAAAAGAGACCCAGTACTTC.

This clone has at least ten counts. The V gene is TRBV9, the J gene TRBJ1-2, with D possibly being TRBD1 (5 bases). Trimming left V 3 bases short and J 2 bases short, with 11 bases between. The CDR3 is 14 amino acids. The germline CDR1 and CDR2 sequences are SGDLS and YYNGEE. CDR3 sequence: CASSGTSGNYGYTF. The CDR3 coding sequence is TGTGCCAGCAGCGGAACTTCAGGGAACTATGGCTACACCTTC.